Sequencing of this T cell receptor beta chain was carried out in a study of cytomegalovirus exposure and HLA in healthy donors. PCR amplification relied on 60 Vbeta primers (plus 13 Jbeta primers). TCRdb's copy holds only in-frame clones and misses some; the assay was immunoSEQ multiplex PCR. The table has approximately 100,000 clones, 50% to 80% seen once; the top ten hold 2.5% to 3.5%. Trimming took off 5 bases at V and 0 bases at J, with 13 bases between the two ends. The CDR3 has 16 residues. Germline-derived CDR1 and CDR2 are SNHLY and FYNNEI. The sequenced sample was PBMCs. The chain is built from TRBV2 and TRBJ1-4; a possible D gene is TRBD1 (6 bases). The TCR comes from a man in his fifties or sixties in good health and CMV-seronegative. In DNA, the CDR3 is TGTGCCAGCAGTAGGGGGAAACGAACAACTAATGAAAAACTGTTTTTT. It specifies CASSRGKRTTNEKLFF.